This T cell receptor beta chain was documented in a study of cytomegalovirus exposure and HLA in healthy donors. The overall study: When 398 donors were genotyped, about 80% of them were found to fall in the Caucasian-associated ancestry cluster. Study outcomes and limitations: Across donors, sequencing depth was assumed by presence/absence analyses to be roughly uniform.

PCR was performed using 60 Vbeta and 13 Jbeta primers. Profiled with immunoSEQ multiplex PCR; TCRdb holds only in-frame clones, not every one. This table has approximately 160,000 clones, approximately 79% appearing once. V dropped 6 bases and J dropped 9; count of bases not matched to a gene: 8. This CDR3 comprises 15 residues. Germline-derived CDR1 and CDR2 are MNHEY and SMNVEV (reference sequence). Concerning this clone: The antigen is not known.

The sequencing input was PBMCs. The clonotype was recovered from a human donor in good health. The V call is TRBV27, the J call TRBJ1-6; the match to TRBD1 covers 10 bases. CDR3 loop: CASRTTGQGISPLHF. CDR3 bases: TGTGCCAGCAGGACAACGGGACAGGGGATTTCACCCCTCCACTTT.